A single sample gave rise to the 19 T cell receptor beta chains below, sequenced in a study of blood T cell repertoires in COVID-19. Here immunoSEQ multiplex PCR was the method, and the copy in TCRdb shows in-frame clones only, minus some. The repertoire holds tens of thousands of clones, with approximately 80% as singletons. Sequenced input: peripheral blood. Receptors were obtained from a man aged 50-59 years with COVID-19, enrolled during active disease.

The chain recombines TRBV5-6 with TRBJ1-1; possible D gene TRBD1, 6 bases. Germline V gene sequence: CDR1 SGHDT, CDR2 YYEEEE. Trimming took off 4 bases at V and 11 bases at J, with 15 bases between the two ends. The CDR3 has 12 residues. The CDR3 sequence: CASSATGYGAFF. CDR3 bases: TGTGCCAGCAGCGCAACAGGGTACGGGGCTTTCTTT.

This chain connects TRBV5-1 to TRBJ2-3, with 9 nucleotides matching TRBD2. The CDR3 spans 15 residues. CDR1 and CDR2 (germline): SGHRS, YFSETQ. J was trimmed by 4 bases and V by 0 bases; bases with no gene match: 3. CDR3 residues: CASSLALAGADTQYF. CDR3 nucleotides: TGCGCCAGCAGCTTGGCCTTAGCGGGGGCAGATACGCAGTATTTT.

In DNA form, the CDR3 reads TGTGCCAGCAGCCGATCCGAGGGGGCTCTCGAGCAGTACTTC. Its translation is CASSRSEGALEQYF. This rearrangement joins TRBV5-4 to TRBJ2-7, with 7 bases matching TRBD1. V lost 4 bases and J lost 6; bases outside the gene matches: 10. CDR1 SGHNT and CDR2 YYREEE come from the germline V gene (reference sequence). The CDR3 is made up of 14 amino acids. The full variable domain, with the rest looked up from reference TRBV5-4 and TRBJ2-7, is ETGVTQSPTHLIKTRGQQVTLRCSSQSGHNTVSWYQQALGQGPQFIFQYYREEENGRGNFPPRFSGLQFPNYSSELNVNALELDDSALYLCASSRSEGALEQYFGPGTRLTVT.

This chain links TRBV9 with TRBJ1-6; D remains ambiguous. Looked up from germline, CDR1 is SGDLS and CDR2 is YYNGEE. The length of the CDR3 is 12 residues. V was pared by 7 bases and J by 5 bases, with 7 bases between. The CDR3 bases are TGTGCCAGCGGGCAGAATAATTCACCCCTCCACTTT. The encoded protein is CASGQNNSPLHF.

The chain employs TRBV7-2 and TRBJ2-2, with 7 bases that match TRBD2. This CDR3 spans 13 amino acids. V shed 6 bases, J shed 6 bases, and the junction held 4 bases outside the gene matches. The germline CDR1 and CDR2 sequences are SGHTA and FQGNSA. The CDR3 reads CASRLGGAGELFF. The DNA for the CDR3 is TGTGCCAGCAGGCTTGGGGGGGCCGGGGAGCTGTTTTTT.

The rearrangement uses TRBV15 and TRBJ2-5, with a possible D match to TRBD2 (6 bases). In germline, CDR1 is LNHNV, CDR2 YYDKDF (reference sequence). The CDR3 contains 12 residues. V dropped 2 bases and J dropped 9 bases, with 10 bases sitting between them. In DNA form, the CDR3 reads TGTGCCACCAGCAGAACCGGAGGGGCCCAGTACTTC. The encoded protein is CATSRTGGAQYF. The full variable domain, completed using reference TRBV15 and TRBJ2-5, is DAMVIQNPRYQVTQFGKPVTLSCSQTLNHNVMYWYQQKSSQAPKLLFHYYDKDFNNEADTPDNFQSRRPNTSFCFLDIRSPGLGDTAMYLCATSRTGGAQYFGPGTRLLVL.

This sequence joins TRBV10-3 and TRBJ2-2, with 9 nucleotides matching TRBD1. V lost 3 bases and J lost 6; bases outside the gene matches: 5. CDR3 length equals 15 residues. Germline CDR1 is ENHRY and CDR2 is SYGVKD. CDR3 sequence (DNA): TGTGCCATCAGTGAAGAGACAGGGGGGTCCGGGGAGCTGTTTTTT. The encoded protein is CAISEETGGSGELFF.

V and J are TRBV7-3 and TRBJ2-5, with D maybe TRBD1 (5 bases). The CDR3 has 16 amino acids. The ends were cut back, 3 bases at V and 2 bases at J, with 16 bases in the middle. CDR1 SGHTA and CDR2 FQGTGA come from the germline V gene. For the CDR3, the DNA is TGTGCCAGCAGCTTCCCAGGGCCGCAAACTCAAGAGACCCAGTACTTC. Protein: CASSFPGPQTQETQYF.

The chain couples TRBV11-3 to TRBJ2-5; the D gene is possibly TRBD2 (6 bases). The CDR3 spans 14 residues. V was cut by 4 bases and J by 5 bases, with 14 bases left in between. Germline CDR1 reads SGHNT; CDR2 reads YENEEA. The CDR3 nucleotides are TGTGCCAGCAGCTCGTCACTAGCCCCGGAGACCCAGTACTTC. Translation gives CASSSSLAPETQYF.

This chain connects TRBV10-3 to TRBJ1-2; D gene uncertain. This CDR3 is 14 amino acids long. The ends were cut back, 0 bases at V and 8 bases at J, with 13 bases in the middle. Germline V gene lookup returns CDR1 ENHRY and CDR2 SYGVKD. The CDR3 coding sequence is TGTGCCATCAGTGAGTCGAAACAGATTCACGGCTACACCTTC. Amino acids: CAISESKQIHGYTF.

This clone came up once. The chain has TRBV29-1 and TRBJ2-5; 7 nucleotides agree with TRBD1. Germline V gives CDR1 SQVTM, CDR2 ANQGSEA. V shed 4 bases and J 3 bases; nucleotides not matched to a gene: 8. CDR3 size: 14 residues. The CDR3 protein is CSVARGQRKETQYF. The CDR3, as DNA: TGCAGCGTTGCCCGGGGACAGCGAAAAGAGACCCAGTACTTC.

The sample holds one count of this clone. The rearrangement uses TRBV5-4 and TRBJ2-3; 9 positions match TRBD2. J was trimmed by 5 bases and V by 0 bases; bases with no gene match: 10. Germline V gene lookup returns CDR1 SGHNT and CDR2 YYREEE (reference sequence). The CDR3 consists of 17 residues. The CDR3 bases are TGTGCCAGCAGCTTGGGAGGCCTAGCGGGGACCAGAGATACGCAGTATTTT. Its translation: CASSLGGLAGTRDTQYF.

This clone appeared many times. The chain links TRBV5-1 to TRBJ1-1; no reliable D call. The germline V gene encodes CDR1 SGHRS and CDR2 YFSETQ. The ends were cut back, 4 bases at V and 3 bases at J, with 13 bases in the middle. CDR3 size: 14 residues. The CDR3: CASSAARADTEAFF. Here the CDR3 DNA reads TGCGCCAGCAGCGCGGCGAGAGCAGACACTGAAGCTTTCTTT.

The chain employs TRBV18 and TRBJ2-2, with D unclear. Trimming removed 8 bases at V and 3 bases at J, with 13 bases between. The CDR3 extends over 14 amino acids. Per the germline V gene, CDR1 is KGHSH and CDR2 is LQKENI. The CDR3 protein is CASATRSDTGELFF. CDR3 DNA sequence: TGTGCCAGCGCCACCCGAAGCGACACCGGGGAGCTGTTTTTT.

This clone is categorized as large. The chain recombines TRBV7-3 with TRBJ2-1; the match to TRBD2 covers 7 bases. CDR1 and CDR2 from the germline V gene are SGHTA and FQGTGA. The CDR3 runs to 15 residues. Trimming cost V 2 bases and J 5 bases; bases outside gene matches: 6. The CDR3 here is CASSLGLAENNEQFF. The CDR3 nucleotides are TGTGCCAGCAGCTTAGGCCTAGCGGAGAACAATGAGCAGTTCTTC.

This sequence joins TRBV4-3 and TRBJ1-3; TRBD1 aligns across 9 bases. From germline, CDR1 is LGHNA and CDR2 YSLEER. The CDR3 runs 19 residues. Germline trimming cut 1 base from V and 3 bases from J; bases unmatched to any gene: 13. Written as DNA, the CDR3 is TGCGCCAGCAGCCAAGTTTGGGTCGCCGACAGGGGGTTTGGAAACACCATATATTTT. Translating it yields CASSQVWVADRGFGNTIYF.

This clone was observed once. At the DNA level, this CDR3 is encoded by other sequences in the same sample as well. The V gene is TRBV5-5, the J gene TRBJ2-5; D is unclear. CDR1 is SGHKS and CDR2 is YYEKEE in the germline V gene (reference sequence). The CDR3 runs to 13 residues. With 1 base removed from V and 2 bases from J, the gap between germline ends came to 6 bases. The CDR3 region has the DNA TGTGCCAGCAGCTTGCAGGCGCAAGAGACCCAGTACTTC. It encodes CASSLQAQETQYF.

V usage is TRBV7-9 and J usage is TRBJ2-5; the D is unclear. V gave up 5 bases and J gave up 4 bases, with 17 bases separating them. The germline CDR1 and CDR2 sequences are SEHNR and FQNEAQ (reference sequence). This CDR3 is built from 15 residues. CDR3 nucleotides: TGTGCCAGCAGCCCGAGCTCCCGAGAGGTAGAGACCCAGTACTTC. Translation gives CASSPSSREVETQYF.

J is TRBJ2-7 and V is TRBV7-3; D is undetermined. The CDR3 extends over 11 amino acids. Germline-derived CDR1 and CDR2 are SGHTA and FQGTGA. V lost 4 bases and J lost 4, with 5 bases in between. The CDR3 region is CASSSLYEQYF. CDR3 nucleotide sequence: TGTGCCAGCAGCTCCCTGTACGAGCAGTACTTC.